This passage covers 10 T cell receptor beta chains from one sample sequenced in a study of T cells expressing NK-cell markers. Each CDR3 protein gets one entry in TCRdb, which reprocessed the 5' RACE reads and gives no DNA. This table holds 400,000 or so distinct CDR3 sequences. Sequencing used blood T cells: a sorted CD56 or NKG2C T cell subset, CD4+ or CD8+ T cells, or bulk PBMC T cells (not recorded which). Source of these receptors: a woman aged 45 to 65 in good health.

The chain uses TRBV24-1 and TRBJ2-1. This CDR3 region has 15 residues. CDR1 is KGHDR and CDR2 is SFDVKD in the germline V gene. This CDR3 reads CATSDRGVPYNEQFF.

V and J are TRBV6-5 and TRBJ1-1; TCRdb indicates TRBD1, and absent DNA this call remains unverified. The germline V gene has CDR1 MNHEY and CDR2 SVGAGI. The CDR3 loop spans 14 amino acids. This CDR3 reads CASSYARPGTEAFF.

The chain links TRBV27 to TRBJ2-2; TCRdb designates TRBD1, a call that cannot be tested without DNA. The germline gives CDR1 MNHEY, CDR2 SMNVEV (reference sequence). CDR3 length equals 11 residues. The CDR3 is CAGQNTGELFF.

This chain joins TRBV2 and TRBJ2-7; TCRdb's D gene call, TRBD2, goes unchecked for lack of DNA. This CDR3 is built from 14 residues. The germline V gene encodes CDR1 SNHLY and CDR2 FYNNEI. This CDR3 reads CASRYEGRLNEQYF.

The V and J genes are TRBV5-1 and TRBJ2-3. The CDR3 has 15 amino acids. The V gene's germline CDR1 is SGHRS and CDR2 YFSETQ. The CDR3 here is CASSLDATSTDTQYF. Supplemented by reference TRBV5-1 and TRBJ2-3, the full variable domain reads KAGVTQTPRYLIKTRGQQVTLSCSPISGHRSVSWYQQTPGQGLQFLFEYFSETQRNKGNFPGRFSGRQFSNSRSEMNVSTLELGDSALYLCASSLDATSTDTQYFGPGTRLTVL.

The V and J genes are TRBV6-1 and TRBJ2-1; TCRdb calls TRBD2, which cannot be checked without DNA. CDR1 MNHNS and CDR2 SASEGT come from the germline V gene. The CDR3 extends over 17 amino acids. Here the CDR3 reads CASLGPPGGLFRNEQFF.

The CDR3 reads CASSQVGGAGEQYF. The chain uses TRBV14 and TRBJ2-7; TCRdb indicates TRBD1, and absent DNA this call remains unverified. Germline CDR1 and CDR2: SGHDN and FVKESK. The CDR3 has 14 residues. Variable domain in full (rest from reference TRBV14 and TRBJ2-7): EAGVTQFPSHSVIEKGQTVTLRCDPISGHDNLYWYRRVMGKEIKFLLHFVKESKQDESGMPNNRFLAERTGGTYSTLKVQPAELEDSGVYFCASSQVGGAGEQYFGPGTRLTVT.

This chain links TRBV28 with TRBJ2-2; the TCRdb call, TRBD1, lacks DNA for checking. The germline V gene encodes CDR1 MDHEN and CDR2 SYDVKM. CDR3 length equals 14 residues. This CDR3 reads CASSSQGVVEELFF. Using reference TRBV28 and TRBJ2-2 for the parts outside the CDR3, the full variable domain is DVKVTQSSRYLVKRTGEKVFLECVQDMDHENMFWYRQDPGLGLRLIYFSYDVKMKEKGDIPEGYSVSREKKERFSLILESASTNQTSMYLCASSSQGVVEELFFGEGSRLTVL.

J is TRBJ2-3 and V is TRBV12-3 or TRBV12-4; no DNA is available, so the TRBD2 call from TCRdb remains unchecked. The CDR3 contains 14 residues. CDR3 residues: CASSISGRPDTQYF.

The gene calls are TRBV9 and TRBJ2-1. The CDR3 loop spans 12 amino acids. The V gene's germline CDR1 is SGDLS and CDR2 YYNGEE. CDR3 loop: CASSVGGYEQFF. Full variable domain (outside the CDR3, taken from reference TRBV9 and TRBJ2-1): DSGVTQTPKHLITATGQRVTLRCSPRSGDLSVYWYQQSLDQGLQFLIQYYNGEERAKGNILERFSAQQFPDLHSELNLSSLELGDSALYFCASSVGGYEQFFGPGTRLTVL.